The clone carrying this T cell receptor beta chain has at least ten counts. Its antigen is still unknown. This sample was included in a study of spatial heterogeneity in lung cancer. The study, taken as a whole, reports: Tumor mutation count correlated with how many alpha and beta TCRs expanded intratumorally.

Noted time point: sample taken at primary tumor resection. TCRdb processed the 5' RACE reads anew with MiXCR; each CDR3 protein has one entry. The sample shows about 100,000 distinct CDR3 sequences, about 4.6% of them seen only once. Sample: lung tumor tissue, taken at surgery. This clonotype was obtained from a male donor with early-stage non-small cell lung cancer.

DNA of the CDR3: TGTGCCAGCAGCTTTAGGGGGACAGGGGACTACTCTGGAAACACCATATATTTT. Translated, it gives CASSFRGTGDYSGNTIYF. V is TRBV7-9 and J is TRBJ1-3, with 10 bases aligning to TRBD1. Trimming at V came to 3 bases and at J to 0 bases, leaving 8 bases not matched to a gene. The germline V gene has CDR1 SEHNR and CDR2 FQNEAQ (reference sequence). This CDR3 spans 18 amino acids.